Each of the 2 T cell receptor beta chains below was sequenced from the same sample in a study of blood T cell repertoires in COVID-19. The data were produced by immunoSEQ multiplex PCR, yet TCRdb's version contains in-frame clones alone and is incomplete. The data show some 150,000 clones, just under 90% seen once. The specimen sequenced was peripheral blood. Source of these receptors: a woman aged 50 to 65 with active or convalescent COVID-19.

The CDR3: CASSQGYNTEAFF. The CDR3, as DNA: TGTGCCAGCAGCCAAGGTTATAACACTGAAGCTTTCTTT. This chain connects TRBV3-1 (or the pseudogene TRBV3-2) to TRBJ1-1; D gene ambiguous. The CDR3 spans 13 residues. Between the trimmed V and J ends, which lost 1 base and 2 bases, there was a span of 5 bases. Germline CDR1 reads LGHDT; CDR2 reads YNNKEL (reference sequence).

The chain carries TRBV28 and TRBJ2-3, with 10 bases fitting TRBD2. Trimming removed 4 bases from V and 6 bases from J; junction bases left unmatched: 10. The CDR3 length is 16 residues. The germline gives CDR1 MDHEN, CDR2 SYDVKM. The CDR3 region has the DNA TGTGCCAGCAGTTCCCCGGGACTAGCGTCTCGGGATACGCAGTATTTT. Amino acid sequence: CASSSPGLASRDTQYF.